This entry concerns a single T cell receptor (beta chain). Other nucleotide sequences from this sample produce the same CDR3. This specimen belongs to a study of blood T cell repertoires in COVID-19. Study at large: The study drew acute and convalescent COVID-19 samples from the United States, Italy and Spain.

Symptom resolution, clearance, or two negative PCRs marked the recovered donors of Cohort 3. Original handling: The assay estimated nucleated cells by amplifying reference gene primers. Repertoires were generated with immunoSEQ multiplex PCR, while TCRdb's copy carries only in-frame clones and drops some. The V and J calls and clone size are taken from that table; D and trimming were inferred from the DNA. The sample records approximately 170,000 clones, about 84% being singletons. Input material: PBMCs or T cells enriched from blood (not recorded which). The clonotype originates from a man between 35 and 55 years old who had recovered from COVID-19.

This CDR3 reads CASSQDWGLYGYTF. The DNA of the CDR3 is TGTGCCAGCAGCCAAGATTGGGGCCTCTATGGCTACACCTTC. J is TRBJ1-2 and V is TRBV3-1 (or the pseudogene TRBV3-2), with D possibly matching TRBD1 (5 bases). The germline CDR1 and CDR2 sequences are LGHDT and YNNKEL (reference sequence). Trimming left V 0 bases short and J 4 bases short, with 9 bases between. This CDR3 region has 14 residues.